The T cell receptor beta chain under discussion was sequenced for a study of T cell changes during pregnancy in multiple sclerosis. Germline assignment: CDR1 SGHDT and CDR2 YYEEEE. The CDR3 has 15 amino acids. The V segment lost 2 bases and the J segment 8 bases; nucleotides outside the gene matches: 7. The method was immunoSEQ multiplex PCR; TCRdb's version includes in-frame clones alone and lacks a portion of them. Of fewer than 55,000 clones in the sample, roughly 90% were seen once. The receptor was derived from a female donor with multiple sclerosis, enrolled in a pregnancy study. This sequence joins TRBV5-6 and TRBJ2-1; 10 nucleotides match TRBD2. Sequencing used peripheral blood, obtained in the first trimester of pregnancy. CDR3 protein: CASSLAGGLRYEQFF. The CDR3 coding sequence is TGTGCCAGCAGCTTAGCGGGGGGGCTTAGATATGAGCAGTTCTTC.